This TCR beta chain was recovered during a study of T cells in Graves' hyperthyroidism and ophthalmopathy. From germline, CDR1 is DFQATT and CDR2 SNEGSKA (reference sequence). With V trimmed by 6 bases and J by 2 bases, 20 bases remained unmatched. There are 18 residues in the CDR3. Patients between 18 and 65 years old had hyperthyroidism, newly diagnosed and lasting under 2 months. It was 8 to 10 ml of fresh peripheral blood that supplied the PBMCs. The study, taken as a whole, reports: In the blood, most expanded thyroid clonotypes above 0.001 appeared as well.

The TCR beta CDR3 regions underwent amplification using RNA transcripts as the source. The HTBI primer set drove a first-round RT-PCR of the TCR CDR3. TCRdb reanalysed the multiplex PCR reads using MiXCR and keeps one entry per CDR3 protein. The sample lists under 450,000 distinct CDR3 sequences, 15% to 20% occurring once. This clonotype was seen ten or more times. The antigen is unknown. The material sequenced was blood. This clonotype was obtained from a woman aged 30 to 39 with Graves' hyperthyroidism that later progressed to Graves' ophthalmopathy. V is TRBV20-1 and J is TRBJ2-3; 7 nucleotides match TRBD2. CDR3 loop: CSATRGLRGSLDTDTQYF. In DNA form, the CDR3 reads TGCAGTGCAACTCGGGGCCTACGCGGGAGTCTAGACACAGATACGCAGTATTTT.